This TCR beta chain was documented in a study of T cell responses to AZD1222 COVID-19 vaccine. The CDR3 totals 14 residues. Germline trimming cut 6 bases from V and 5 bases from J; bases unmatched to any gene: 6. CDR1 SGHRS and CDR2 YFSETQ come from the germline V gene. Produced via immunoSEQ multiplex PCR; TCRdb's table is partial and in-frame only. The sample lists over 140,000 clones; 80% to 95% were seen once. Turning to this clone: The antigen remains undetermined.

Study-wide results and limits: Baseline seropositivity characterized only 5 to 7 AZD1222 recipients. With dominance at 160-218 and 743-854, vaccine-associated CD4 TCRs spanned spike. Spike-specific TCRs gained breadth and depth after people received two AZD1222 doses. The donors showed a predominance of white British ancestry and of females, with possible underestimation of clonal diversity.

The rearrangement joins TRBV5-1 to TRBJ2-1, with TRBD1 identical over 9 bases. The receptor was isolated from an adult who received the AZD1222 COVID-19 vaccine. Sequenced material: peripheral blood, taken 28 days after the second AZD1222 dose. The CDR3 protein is CASNLGTGNNEQFF. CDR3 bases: TGCGCCAGCAACCTCGGGACAGGGAACAATGAGCAGTTCTTC.